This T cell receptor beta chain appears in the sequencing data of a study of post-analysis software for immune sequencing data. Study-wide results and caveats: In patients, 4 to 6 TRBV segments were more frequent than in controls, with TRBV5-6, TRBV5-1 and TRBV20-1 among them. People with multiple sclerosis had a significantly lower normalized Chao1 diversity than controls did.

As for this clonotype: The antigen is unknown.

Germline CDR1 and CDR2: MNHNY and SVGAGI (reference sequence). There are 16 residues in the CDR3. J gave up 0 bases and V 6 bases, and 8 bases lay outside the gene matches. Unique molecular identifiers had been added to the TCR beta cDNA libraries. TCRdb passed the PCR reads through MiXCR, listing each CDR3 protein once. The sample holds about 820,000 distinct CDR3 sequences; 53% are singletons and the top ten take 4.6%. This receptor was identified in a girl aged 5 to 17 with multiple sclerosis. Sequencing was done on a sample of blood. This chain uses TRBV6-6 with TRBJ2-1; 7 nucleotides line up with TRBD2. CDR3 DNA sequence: TGTGCCAGCAGCTCCCGGGCTAGCGGCTCCTACAATGAGCAGTTCTTC. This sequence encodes CASSSRASGSYNEQFF.